This T cell receptor beta chain derives from a study of shared clonotypes between healthy human individuals (dated by TCRdb to the early 2020s). As for the study more broadly: A couple of women and a few men aged 18 to 49 years were included in the cohort. Leukapheresis yielded between about 0.94 and 8.9 billion PBMCs per donor. Libraries were prepared and TCR repertoires were sequenced by different laboratories using diverse techniques, in order to increase sequencing depth and limit assay-specific biases. For each donor, CD4 naive and CD4 memory were each given three plates, CD8 naive was given two plates, and CD8 memory was given one plate. The study deeply sequenced blood TCR repertoires of five healthy adults to estimate repertoire size and the extent of clonotype sharing between individuals.

Healthy HIV-negative adults with no recently reported acute infections or vaccinations were included as donors. Every donor was a Caucasian adult living in Nashville, Tennessee, USA. CD4+ T cells were enriched through magnetic negative selection, after which naive cells were positively selected on CD45RA and the remaining negative fraction served as the memory subset. Blood was collected by leukapheresis, and PBMCs were isolated by Ficoll-Histopaque density gradient centrifugation and then cryopreserved in liquid nitrogen vapor phase. Analytical flow cytometry was used to check the purity and quantity of each magnetically sorted T cell population. Genomic DNA was isolated from every sorted fraction and measured by UV absorbance on a Nanodrop 2000c. General study outcomes and caveats: Sampling was restricted to blood, and TCR repertoires in tissue are likely to differ from TCR repertoires in blood. Because the study included only a small number of donors, the genetic and exposure-history diversity represented was limited. Larger estimated clonotype richness was generally found for naive subsets than for memory subsets. Compared with non-shared clonotypes, clonotypes shared by all four sorted-subset donors had higher generation probabilities. Sharing across a handful of donors was observed for about 4.8% of naive CD4, 3.5% of naive CD8, about 2.3% of memory CD4, and around 0.4% of memory CD8 clonotypes. Based on pairwise subsampling, the degree of clonotype sharing among donors was expected to be affected by sequencing depth. Even with the large sequencing depth, rarefaction of the sorted-subset datasets indicated that sequencing was incomplete.

Using the deep immunoSEQ assay, multiplex PCR amplified TCR CDR3 regions from genomic DNA. For each cell subset, the extracted genomic DNA was distributed evenly across all wells of several immunoSEQ 96-well plates, and each plate served as one replicate. For sorted subsets, each replicate PCR was loaded with about 0.2 ug genomic DNA, equivalent to about 30,000 T cell genomes. Purified libraries were quantified with a Qubit 3.0 fluorometer, sized on a Bioanalyzer 2100, and re-quantified with the KAPA Library Quantification kit. Every immunoSEQ 96-well plate was sequenced on a dedicated single-read 150-cycle Illumina NextSeq 550 flow cell. In the paper's pipeline: Because only junctional sequences without quality scores were contained in the immunoSEQ output, filtering matching that applied to full-length reads could not be performed. To assign V/J genes and CDR3, sequences were annotated against IMGT germline references using PyIR, a Python wrapper for IgBLAST v1.9. Reads were removed for weak V/J assignments (E-value above 1e-6), missing CDR3, stop codons, out-of-frame junctions, or ambiguous translated residues. A V3J clonotype was defined by an identical inferred V gene, J gene, and CDR3 amino acid sequence. To compute the percentage overlap between repertoires, the number of shared unique clonotypes was divided by the size of the smaller repertoire. Three approaches were used to assess repertoire richness: RTK rarefaction, the Chao1 estimator, and Recon v2.1 estimates of unobserved clonotypes. OLGA was used to compute generation probabilities for all TCRbeta clonotypes that the gDNA method yielded from a handful of donors. In its TCRdb copy, this immuneACCESS table keeps in-frame sequences only and misses some clones. Where compared with another copy, unresolved V genes explain less than half of these, and the others have no known cause. The V and J calls and clone size come from that table; D and trimming were worked out from the DNA. The sample yields some 1.4 million clones; roughly 96% were counted once. Jointly, the top ten make up over 1% of the sample.

To note about this clone: Its target antigen remains unknown. No much larger clonotype is one base removed from it; base qualities were not supplied.

The CDR3 holds 20 amino acids from the cysteine to the phenylalanine. Solely the CDR3 DNA is kept, with 60 bases framed from the first base. Clipping removes 3 bases from V and 7 bases from J, with 22 as the unmatched junction base count. CDR1 SGHDN and CDR2 FVKESK are derived from the germline V gene. The clonotype was recovered from a man aged 30 to 39 in good health. What was sequenced was naive CD4+ T cells sorted from blood. According to the study, the label for this sample's cell subset or site signals: CD45RA+ positively selected. In this chain, TRBV14 is recombined with TRBJ2-3; 10 of the junction bases match TRBD2. The CDR3 region has the sequence CASSQDGTTSGHLPPYTQYF. The nucleotide sequence is TGTGCCAGCAGCCAGGATGGCACGACTAGCGGGCACCTCCCGCCCTATACGCAGTATTTT.